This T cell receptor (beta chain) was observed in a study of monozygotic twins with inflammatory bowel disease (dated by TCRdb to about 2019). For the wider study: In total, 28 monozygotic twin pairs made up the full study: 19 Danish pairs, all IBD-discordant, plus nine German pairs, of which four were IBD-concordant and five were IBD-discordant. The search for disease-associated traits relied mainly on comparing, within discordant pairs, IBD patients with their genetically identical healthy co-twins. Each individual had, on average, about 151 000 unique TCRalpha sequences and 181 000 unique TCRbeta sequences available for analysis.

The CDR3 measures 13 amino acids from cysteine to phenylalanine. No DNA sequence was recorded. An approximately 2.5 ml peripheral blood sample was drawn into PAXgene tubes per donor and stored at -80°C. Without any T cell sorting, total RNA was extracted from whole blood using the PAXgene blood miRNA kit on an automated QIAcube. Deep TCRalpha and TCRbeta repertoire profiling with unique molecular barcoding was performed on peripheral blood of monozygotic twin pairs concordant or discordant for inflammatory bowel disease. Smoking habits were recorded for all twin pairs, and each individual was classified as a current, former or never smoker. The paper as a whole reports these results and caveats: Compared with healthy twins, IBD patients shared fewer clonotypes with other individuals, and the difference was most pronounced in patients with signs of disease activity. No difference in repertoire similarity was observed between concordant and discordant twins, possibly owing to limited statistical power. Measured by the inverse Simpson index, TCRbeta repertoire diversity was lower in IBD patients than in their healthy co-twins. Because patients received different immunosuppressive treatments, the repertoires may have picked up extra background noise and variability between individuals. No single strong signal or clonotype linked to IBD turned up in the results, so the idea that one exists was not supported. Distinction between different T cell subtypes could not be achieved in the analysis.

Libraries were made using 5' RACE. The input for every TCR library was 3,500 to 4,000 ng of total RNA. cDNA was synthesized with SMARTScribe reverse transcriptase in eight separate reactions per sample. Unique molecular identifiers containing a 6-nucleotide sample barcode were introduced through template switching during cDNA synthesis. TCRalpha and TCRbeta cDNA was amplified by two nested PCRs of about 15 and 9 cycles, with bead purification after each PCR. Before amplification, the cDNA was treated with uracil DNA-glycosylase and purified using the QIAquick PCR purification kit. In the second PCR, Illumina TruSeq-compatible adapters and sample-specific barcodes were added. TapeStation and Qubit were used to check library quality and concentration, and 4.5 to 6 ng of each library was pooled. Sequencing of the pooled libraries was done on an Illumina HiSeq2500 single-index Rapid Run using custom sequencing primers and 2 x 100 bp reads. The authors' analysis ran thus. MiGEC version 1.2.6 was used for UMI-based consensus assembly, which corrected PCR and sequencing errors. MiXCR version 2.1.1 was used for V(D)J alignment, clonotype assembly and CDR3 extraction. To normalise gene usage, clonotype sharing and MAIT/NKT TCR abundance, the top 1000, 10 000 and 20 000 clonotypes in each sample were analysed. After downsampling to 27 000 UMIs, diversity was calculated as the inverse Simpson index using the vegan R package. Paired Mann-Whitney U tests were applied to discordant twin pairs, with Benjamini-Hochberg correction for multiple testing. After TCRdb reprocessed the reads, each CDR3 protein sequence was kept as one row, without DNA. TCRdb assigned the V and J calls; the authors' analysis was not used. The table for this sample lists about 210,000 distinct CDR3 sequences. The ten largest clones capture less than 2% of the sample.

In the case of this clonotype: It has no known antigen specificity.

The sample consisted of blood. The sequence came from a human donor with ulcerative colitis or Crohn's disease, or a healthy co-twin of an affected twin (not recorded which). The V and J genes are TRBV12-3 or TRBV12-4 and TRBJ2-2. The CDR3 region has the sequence CASTFMDTGELFF.